Listed below are T cell receptor beta chains from one sample, sequenced in a study of blood T cell repertoires in COVID-19. Assay used: immunoSEQ multiplex PCR; TCRdb lists only in-frame clones, some missing. Seen here are 140,000 to 150,000 clones, roughly 87% observed once, and the top ten hold just under 0.95%. The sequenced sample was peripheral blood. Receptors originate from a woman aged 45-59 years with acute or convalescent COVID-19. The CDR3 runs from the conserved cysteine through the conserved F or W. A D gene is named only where the DNA matches it firmly. Some rows have no size entry. The others give once, few or many, or a class for an expanded clone.

cdr3_aa cdr3_nt clone_size d_call j_call v_call
CAISESEGQGYEQYF TGTGCCATCAGTGAGTCAGAGGGACAGGGATACGAGCAGTACTTC . TRBD1 TRBJ2-7 TRBV10-3
CASSVASGRGNIQYF TGTGCCAGCAGCGTAGCTTCCGGGCGGGGGAACATTCAGTACTTC . TRBD2 TRBJ2-4 TRBV9
CASSLYGSPWTGDNQPQHF TGTGCCAGCAGCTTGTACGGGAGTCCTTGGACAGGGGATAATCAGCCCCAGCATTTT . TRBD1 TRBJ1-5 TRBV5-5
CAWSVHTSNTGELFF TGTGCCTGGAGTGTACACACATCAAACACCGGGGAGCTGTTTTTT . . TRBJ2-2 TRBV30
CASSLEASGIGTQYF TGCGCCAGCAGCTTGGAGGCTAGCGGGATTGGTACGCAGTATTTT . TRBD2 TRBJ2-3 TRBV5-1
CASSLRDRTAYNSPLHF TGTGCCAGCAGCTTGCGGGACAGGACTGCCTATAATTCACCCCTCCACTTT once TRBD1 TRBJ1-6 TRBV5-5
CASSPDGTSNEKLFF TGTGCCAGCTCACCAGACGGGACAAGTAATGAAAAACTGTTTTTT . . TRBJ1-4 TRBV18
CASRLVRRPLGEQFF TGTGCCAGCAGGCTTGTACGGCGGCCACTCGGGGAGCAGTTCTTC few . TRBJ2-1 TRBV5-6
CASSQALRSSTDTQYF TGTGCCAGCAGCCAAGCTCTGCGGTCTAGCACAGATACGCAGTATTTT . . TRBJ2-3 TRBV4-2
CASGNGGNEQFF TGTGCCAGCGGGAACGGGGGCAATGAGCAGTTCTTC . . TRBJ2-1 TRBV2
CASRPPTTGWFTGELFF TGTGCCAGCAGACCCCCGACGACAGGGTGGTTCACCGGGGAGCTGTTTTTT once TRBD1 TRBJ2-2 TRBV7-9
CASSEAGGANYGYTF TGTGCCAGCAGTGAAGCGGGGGGAGCTAACTATGGCTACACCTTC . . TRBJ1-2 TRBV2
CATSGLGRAFDTQYF TGTGCCACCAGTGGACTAGGGCGCGCGTTTGATACGCAGTATTTT . . TRBJ2-3 TRBV24-1
CASSVQGDTEAFF TGTGCCAGCAGCGTACAGGGGGACACTGAAGCTTTCTTT once TRBD1 TRBJ1-1 TRBV9
CASHSYGANVLTF TGTGCCAGCCACAGCTATGGGGCCAACGTCCTGACTTTC . . TRBJ2-6 TRBV6-5
CASSDQGRISPLHF TGTGCCAGCAGTGATCAGGGGCGGATTTCACCCCTCCACTTT . . TRBJ1-6 TRBV6-1
CSVEASQGEGYTF TGCAGCGTTGAAGCGTCACAGGGGGAGGGCTACACCTTC . TRBD1 TRBJ1-2 TRBV29-1
CASSKQADFTNEKLFF TGTGCCAGCAGCAAACAGGCCGACTTTACTAATGAAAAACTGTTTTTT once . TRBJ1-4 TRBV7-2
CASSLKFQGARGNEQFF TGTGCCAGCAGTTTAAAATTTCAGGGGGCGCGGGGCAATGAGCAGTTCTTC . TRBD1 TRBJ2-1 TRBV28
CATSVLGRGENNEQFF TGTGCCACCAGTGTTCTTGGGAGGGGCGAAAACAATGAGCAGTTCTTC . TRBD2 TRBJ2-1 TRBV24-1
CASSLAGEPYNEQFF TGTGCCAGCAGCCTGGCGGGAGAACCCTACAATGAGCAGTTCTTC . TRBD2 TRBJ2-1 TRBV5-4
CASSIGRAVKGEKLFF TGTGCCAGTAGTATAGGGCGGGCCGTAAAAGGTGAAAAACTGTTTTTT . . TRBJ1-4 TRBV19
CASSVRGPSNQPQHF TGTGCCAGCAGCGTCAGGGGGCCCAGCAATCAGCCCCAGCATTTT once TRBD1 TRBJ1-5 TRBV5-6
CASSLGQGHLLNTEAFF TGTGCCAGCAGCTTGGGACAGGGCCACCTTTTGAACACTGAAGCTTTCTTT . TRBD1 TRBJ1-1 TRBV5-5
CASSAPPPLGGRFFYEQYF TGTGCCAGCAGCGCTCCACCCCCTCTGGGGGGGAGGTTTTTCTACGAGCAGTACTTC . TRBD2 TRBJ2-7 TRBV11-3
CATSDSGTGNTGELFF TGTGCCACCAGTGACTCCGGGACAGGGAACACCGGGGAGCTGTTTTTT . TRBD1 TRBJ2-2 TRBV24-1
CASSIADIQYF TGTGCCAGTAGTATAGCGGACATTCAGTACTTC . . TRBJ2-4 TRBV19
CASSYSNRGPYNEQFF TGTGCCAGCAGTTACTCGAACAGGGGGCCTTACAATGAGCAGTTCTTC few TRBD1 TRBJ2-1 TRBV6-5
CAGGMGTQPQHF TGTGCCGGCGGGATGGGAACTCAGCCCCAGCATTTT . . TRBJ1-5 TRBV2
CASRLLQGFGTEAFF TGTGCCAGCAGGCTACTACAGGGATTTGGCACTGAAGCTTTCTTT . . TRBJ1-1 TRBV6-5
CAWSVGTRSGELFF TGTGCCTGGAGTGTAGGGACTAGGTCCGGGGAGCTGTTTTTT . TRBD2 TRBJ2-2 TRBV30
CAISTDYPKDTQYF TGTGCCATCAGCACTGACTATCCCAAAGATACGCAGTATTTT . . TRBJ2-3 TRBV10-3
CAISAAGELFF TGTGCCATCAGTGCTGCCGGGGAGCTGTTTTTT once . TRBJ2-2 TRBV10-3
CATSDRTVSGANVLTF TGTGCCACCAGTGATAGGACTGTCTCTGGGGCCAACGTCCTGACTTTC . . TRBJ2-6 TRBV24-1
CASNSGTGLYGYTF TGTGCCAGTAATTCCGGGACAGGGCTCTATGGCTACACCTTC . TRBD1 TRBJ1-2 TRBV19
CASSFSGRNTGELFF TGTGCCAGCAGTTTTAGCGGGAGAAACACCGGGGAGCTGTTTTTT . TRBD2 TRBJ2-2 TRBV11-2
CASSMGGYGELFF TGTGCCAGTAGTATGGGGGGGTACGGGGAGCTGTTTTTT once TRBD2 TRBJ2-2 TRBV19
CASRPYRGTGELFF TGTGCCAGCAGGCCTTATAGGGGGACCGGGGAGCTGTTTTTT . . TRBJ2-2 TRBV6-6
CASSAVPPNTEAFF TGTGCCAGCAGCGCAGTTCCTCCGAACACTGAAGCTTTCTTT . . TRBJ1-1 TRBV9
CASSPVGTLNEKLFF TGTGCCAGCAGCCCGGTGGGCACATTAAATGAAAAACTGTTTTTT few . TRBJ1-4 TRBV3-1/TRBV3-2
CASSVGDGTGNYEQYF TGTGCCAGCAGCGTAGGAGACGGGACAGGGAACTACGAGCAGTACTTC . TRBD1 TRBJ2-7 TRBV9
CASSLGAAGYSGNTIYF TGTGCCAGCAGCTTGGGAGCGGCCGGATACTCTGGAAACACCATATATTTT . . TRBJ1-3 TRBV5-6
CASSARGQNYGYTF TGTGCCAGCAGTGCAAGAGGACAGAACTATGGCTACACCTTC . . TRBJ1-2 TRBV2
CASSFDRGFQETQYF TGTGCCAGCAGCTTCGACAGGGGGTTTCAAGAGACCCAGTACTTC . TRBD1 TRBJ2-5 TRBV5-4
CASSFGQGGGYGYTF TGTGCCAGCAGCTTTGGACAGGGCGGGGGCTATGGCTACACCTTC . TRBD1 TRBJ1-2 TRBV5-4